This T cell receptor (beta chain) was retrieved from a study of blood T cells in healthy people across ages. Germline loops: CDR1 SEHNR, CDR2 FQNEAQ (reference sequence). After removal of 5 bases from V and 7 bases from J, the junction contained 13 bases not matched to a gene. This CDR3 spans 16 amino acids. For the second PCR, which ran for roughly 6 to 12 cycles, a sample-barcoded 5' primer and a J-beta primer mix were used. Via MiXCR, TCRdb re-called the 5' RACE reads, giving one row per CDR3 protein. This sample has fewer than 800,000 distinct CDR3 sequences, with over 20% found just once. This clonotype was detected a few times.

This sequence was found in a man aged 65 to 85 in good health. The V and J genes are TRBV7-9 and TRBJ2-5; 10 nucleotides align to TRBD1. Sequenced sample: blood. This CDR3 reads CASSPETGQGKVTQYF. CDR3 sequence (DNA): TGTGCCAGCAGCCCGGAGACGGGACAGGGGAAAGTGACCCAGTACTTC.